This T cell receptor (beta chain) was documented in a study of T cell repertoires in cytomegalovirus infection. Looking at the study overall: Both CMV infection and a matching HLA type were indicated by public TCR beta signatures.

General observations from the study: Clonotype analysis showed dominance of the ex vivo response by HLA-C-restricted CMV-specific TCR beta clonotypes. Cumulated frequencies of public TCR beta families served to identify carriers of CMV plus the relevant HLA.

This CDR3 contains 15 residues. Germline CDR1 and CDR2: MGHDK and SYGVNS. The V gene lost 1 base and the J gene lost 1 base, with 10 bases spanning the gap. Comments on this clonotype: The antigen is undetermined.

TCRdb re-called the reads through MiXCR, storing one row per CDR3 protein. Of about 180,000 distinct CDR3 sequences listed, 17% are singletons. This chain uses TRBV25-1 with TRBJ1-1; D may be TRBD1 (5 bases). The sequencing input was CD8+ T cells from PBMCs. The sequence was collected from a human donor in good health (CMV status not recorded). Some clones in this sample may be carry-over from other donors' samples. As DNA, the CDR3 is TGTGCCAGCAGTGAATGGGGGATAGGGAACACTGAAGCTTTCTTT. Its protein product is CASSEWGIGNTEAFF.